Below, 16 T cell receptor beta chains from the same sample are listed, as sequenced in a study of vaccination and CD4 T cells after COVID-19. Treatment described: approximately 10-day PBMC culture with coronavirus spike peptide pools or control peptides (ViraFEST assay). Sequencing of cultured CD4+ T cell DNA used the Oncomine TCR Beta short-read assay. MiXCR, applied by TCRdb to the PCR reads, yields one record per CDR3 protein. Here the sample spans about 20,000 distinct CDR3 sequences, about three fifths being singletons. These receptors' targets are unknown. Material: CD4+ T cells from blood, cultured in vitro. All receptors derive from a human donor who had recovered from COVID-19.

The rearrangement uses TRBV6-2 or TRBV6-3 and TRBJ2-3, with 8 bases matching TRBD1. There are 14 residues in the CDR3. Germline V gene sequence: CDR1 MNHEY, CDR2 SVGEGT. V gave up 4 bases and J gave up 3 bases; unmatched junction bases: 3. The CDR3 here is CASSSDRATDTQYF. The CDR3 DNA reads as TGTGCCAGCAGTTCGGACAGGGCGACAGATACGCAGTATTTT.

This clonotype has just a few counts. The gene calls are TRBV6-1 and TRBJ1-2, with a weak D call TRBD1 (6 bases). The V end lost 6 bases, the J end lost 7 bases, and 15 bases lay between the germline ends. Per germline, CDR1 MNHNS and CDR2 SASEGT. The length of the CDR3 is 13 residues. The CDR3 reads CASRSRGAGGYTF. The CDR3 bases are TGTGCCAGCAGGTCTCGGGGGGCAGGTGGCTACACCTTC.

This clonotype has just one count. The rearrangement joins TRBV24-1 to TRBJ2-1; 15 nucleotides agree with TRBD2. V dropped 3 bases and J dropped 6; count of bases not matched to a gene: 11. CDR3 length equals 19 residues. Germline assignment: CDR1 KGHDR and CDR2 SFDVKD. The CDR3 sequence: CATSDPVPGLAGGPNEQFF. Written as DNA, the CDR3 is TGTGCCACCAGTGATCCGGTCCCGGGACTAGCGGGAGGCCCCAATGAGCAGTTCTTC.

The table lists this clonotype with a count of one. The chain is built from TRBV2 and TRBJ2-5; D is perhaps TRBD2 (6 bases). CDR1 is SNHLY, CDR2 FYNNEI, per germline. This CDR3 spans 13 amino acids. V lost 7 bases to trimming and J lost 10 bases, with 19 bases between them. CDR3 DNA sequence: TGTGCCAGCAAGGGGTCTTCTGTCGGGGGCCAGTACTTC. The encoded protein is CASKGSSVGGQYF.

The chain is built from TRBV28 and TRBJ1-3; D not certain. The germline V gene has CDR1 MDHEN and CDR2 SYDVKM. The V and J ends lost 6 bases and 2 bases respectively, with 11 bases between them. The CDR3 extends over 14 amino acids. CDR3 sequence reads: CASSLSLAGNTIYF. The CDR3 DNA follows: TGTGCCAGCAGCCTCTCTCTCGCTGGAAACACCATATATTTT.

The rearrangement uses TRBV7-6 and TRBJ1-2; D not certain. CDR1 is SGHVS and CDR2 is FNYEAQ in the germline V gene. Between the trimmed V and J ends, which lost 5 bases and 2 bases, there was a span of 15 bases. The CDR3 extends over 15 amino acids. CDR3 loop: CASSPKSYINYGYTF. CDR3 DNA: TGTGCCAGCAGCCCCAAGTCGTACATAAACTATGGCTACACCTTC.

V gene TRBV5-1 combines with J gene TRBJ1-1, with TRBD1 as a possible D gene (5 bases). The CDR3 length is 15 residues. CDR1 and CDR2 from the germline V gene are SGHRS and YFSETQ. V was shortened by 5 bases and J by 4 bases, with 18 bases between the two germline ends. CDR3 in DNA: TGCGCCAGCAGTATTTATGACCTCCAGGGCACTGAAGCTTTCTTT. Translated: CASSIYDLQGTEAFF.

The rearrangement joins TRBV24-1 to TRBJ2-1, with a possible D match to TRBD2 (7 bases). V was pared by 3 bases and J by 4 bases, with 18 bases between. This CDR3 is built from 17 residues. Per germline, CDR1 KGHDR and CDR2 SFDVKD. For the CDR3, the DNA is TGTGCCACCAGTGATCCTTCCGGGGGGCTTTGGTACAATGAGCAGTTCTTC. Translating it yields CATSDPSGGLWYNEQFF.

The CDR3 region has the DNA TGTGCCAGCAGCGCCGGGCGAGGAAATGAAAAACTGTTTTTT. Its translation: CASSAGRGNEKLFF. The chain recombines TRBV7-9 with TRBJ1-4; D is ambiguous. V was trimmed by 5 bases and J by 5 bases, leaving 12 bases between them. The CDR3 sequence is 14 residues long. Germline values: CDR1 SEHNR, CDR2 FQNEAQ (reference sequence).

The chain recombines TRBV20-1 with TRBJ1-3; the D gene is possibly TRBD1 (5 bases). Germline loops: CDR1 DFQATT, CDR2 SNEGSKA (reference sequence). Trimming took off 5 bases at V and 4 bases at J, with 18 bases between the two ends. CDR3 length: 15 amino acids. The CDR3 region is CSAGRQLVGGNTIYF. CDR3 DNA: TGCAGTGCTGGGAGACAGTTGGTTGGAGGAAACACCATATATTTT.

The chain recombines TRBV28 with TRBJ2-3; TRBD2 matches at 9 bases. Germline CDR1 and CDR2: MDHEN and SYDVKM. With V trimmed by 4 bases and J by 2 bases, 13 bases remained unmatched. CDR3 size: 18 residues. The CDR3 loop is CASSSRVGGRGVTDTQYF. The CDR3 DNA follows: TGTGCCAGCAGTTCCCGCGTGGGCGGGAGGGGGGTCACAGATACGCAGTATTTT.

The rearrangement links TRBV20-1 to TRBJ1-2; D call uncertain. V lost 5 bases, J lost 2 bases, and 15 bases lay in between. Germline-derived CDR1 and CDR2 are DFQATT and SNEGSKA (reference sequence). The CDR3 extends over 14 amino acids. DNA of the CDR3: TGCAGTGCTGCCCCCTTGGCAGCAAACTATGGCTACACCTTC. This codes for CSAAPLAANYGYTF.

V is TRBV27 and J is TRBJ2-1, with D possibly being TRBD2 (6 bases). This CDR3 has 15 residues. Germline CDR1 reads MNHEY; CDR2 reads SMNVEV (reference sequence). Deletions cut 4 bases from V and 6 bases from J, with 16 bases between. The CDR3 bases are TGTGCCAGCAGTTCGGGACTTGGGATGATCAATGAGCAGTTCTTC. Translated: CASSSGLGMINEQFF.

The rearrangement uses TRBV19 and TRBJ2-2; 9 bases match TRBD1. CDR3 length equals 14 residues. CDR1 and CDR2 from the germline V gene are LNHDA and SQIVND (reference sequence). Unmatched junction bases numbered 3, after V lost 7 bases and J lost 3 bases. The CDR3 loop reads CASTGQGYTGELFF. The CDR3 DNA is TGTGCCAGTACCGGACAGGGGTACACCGGGGAGCTGTTTTTT.

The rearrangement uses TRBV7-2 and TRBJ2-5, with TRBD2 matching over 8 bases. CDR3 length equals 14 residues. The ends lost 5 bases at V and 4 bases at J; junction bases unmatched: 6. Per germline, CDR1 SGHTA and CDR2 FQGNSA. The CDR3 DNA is TGTGCCAGCAGCATTGGACTAGCCGTAGAGACCCAGTACTTC. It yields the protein CASSIGLAVETQYF.

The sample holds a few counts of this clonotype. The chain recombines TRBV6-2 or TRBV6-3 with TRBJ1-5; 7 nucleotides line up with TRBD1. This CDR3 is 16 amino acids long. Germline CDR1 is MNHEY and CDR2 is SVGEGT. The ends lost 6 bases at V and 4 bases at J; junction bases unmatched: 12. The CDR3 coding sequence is TGTGCCAGCAGCCCCCAATACAGGGGCGGGAATCAGCCCCAGCATTTT. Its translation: CASSPQYRGGNQPQHF.